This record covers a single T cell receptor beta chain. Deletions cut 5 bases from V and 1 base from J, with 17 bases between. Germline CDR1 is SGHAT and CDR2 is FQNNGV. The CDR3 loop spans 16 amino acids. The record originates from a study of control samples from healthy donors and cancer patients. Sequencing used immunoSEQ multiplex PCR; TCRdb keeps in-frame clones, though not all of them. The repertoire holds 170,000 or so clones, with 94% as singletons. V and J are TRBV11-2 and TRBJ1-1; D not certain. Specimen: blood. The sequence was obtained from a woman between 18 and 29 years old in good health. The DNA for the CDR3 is TGTGCCAGCAGCCCGAAAGGCCGAACATCGAACACTGAAGCTTTCTTT. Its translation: CASSPKGRTSNTEAFF.